Listed below are T cell receptor beta chains from one sample, sequenced in a study of T cell changes during pregnancy in multiple sclerosis. Here immunoSEQ multiplex PCR was the method, and the copy in TCRdb shows in-frame clones only, minus some. There are some 80,000 clones in the sample; 94% occur only once, and about 0.14% lies in the top ten. Sequenced material: CD4+ T cells from peripheral blood mononuclear cells, taken after pregnancy. Every receptor here comes from a female donor with multiple sclerosis, enrolled in a pregnancy study. The CDR3 runs from the conserved cysteine through the conserved F or W. D genes are given only for firm matches. Rows may omit the clone size; those that give it use once, few, many or a size class.

J,V,D,size,DNA,CDR3
TRBJ2-2,TRBV29-1,.,.,TGCAGCGTTGAAGAAGGATGGGCAGGAGGCACCGGGGAGCTGTTTTTT,CSVEEGWAGGTGELFF
TRBJ2-3,TRBV6-5,.,.,TGTGCCAGCAGAGGACTTACCCTAAGCACAGATACGCAGTATTTT,CASRGLTLSTDTQYF
TRBJ2-3,TRBV21-1,.,.,TGTGCCAGCAGCAAAACCCCCGAGACTAGCGACACAGATACGCAGTATTTT,CASSKTPETSDTDTQYF
TRBJ2-7,TRBV21-1,.,.,TGTGCCACCATCCCATACGGGGGGCGCGGGTACGAGCAGTACTTC,CATIPYGGRGYEQYF
TRBJ2-6,TRBV14,.,.,TGTGCCAGCAGCCGGACACCCTCTGGGGCCAACGTCCTGACTTTC,CASSRTPSGANVLTF
TRBJ1-3,TRBV6-5,.,.,TGTGCCAGCTCAGGCGTCTCTGGAAACACCATATATTTT,CASSGVSGNTIYF
TRBJ2-3,TRBV18,.,.,TGTGCCAGCTCACCAACGGGAGTAGATACGCAGTATTTT,CASSPTGVDTQYF
TRBJ2-6,TRBV5-1,.,.,TGCGCCAGCAGCTTAGGGGGGGCATCTGGGGCCAACGTCCTGACTTTC,CASSLGGASGANVLTF
TRBJ2-1,TRBV7-9,.,.,TGTGCCAGCAGCTTAATATTAGCGGACAATGAGCAGTTCTTC,CASSLILADNEQFF
TRBJ2-5,TRBV5-1,.,.,TGCGCCAGCAGCCCTTTTAACAGGCAAGAGACCCAGTACTTC,CASSPFNRQETQYF
TRBJ2-5,TRBV13,TRBD2,.,TGTGCCAGCAGCCCCACCTATGGTAGCGGGGTGCAAGAGACCCAGTACTTC,CASSPTYGSGVQETQYF
TRBJ1-2,TRBV15,TRBD1,once,TGTGCCACCAGCAGACCGGGGACAGGACACTATGGCTACACCTTC,CATSRPGTGHYGYTF
TRBJ2-1,TRBV9,TRBD2,.,TGTGCCAGCAGCACGGGACTAGCGCCTGGCGATGAGCAGTTCTTC,CASSTGLAPGDEQFF
TRBJ2-7,TRBV27,TRBD2,once,TGTGCCAGCAGTCCTTCCCGTAGCGGGAGACGATACGAGCAGTACTTC,CASSPSRSGRRYEQYF
TRBJ1-2,TRBV28,TRBD1,.,TGTGCCAGCAGTCCTGGGACAGTGGATACCTATGGCTACACCTTC,CASSPGTVDTYGYTF
TRBJ2-5,TRBV18,TRBD2,.,TGTGCCAGCTCACCAAGTTTCAGCGGGAGTAGGGAGACCCAGTACTTC,CASSPSFSGSRETQYF
TRBJ2-7,TRBV5-1,TRBD2,once,TGCGCCAGCAGCTCCGGACTAGCGGGAGGGACTTCCTACGAGCAGTACTTC,CASSSGLAGGTSYEQYF
TRBJ2-1,TRBV7-2,TRBD2,.,TGTGCCAGCAGCCCTGTCCGGGGACTAGCCTCCTACAATGAGCAGTTCTTC,CASSPVRGLASYNEQFF
TRBJ2-3,TRBV27,TRBD2,.,TGTGCCAGCAGTTTTCGTCTCTTAGCGGGAGGGACAGATACGCAGTATTTT,CASSFRLLAGGTDTQYF
TRBJ2-5,TRBV6-6,.,.,TGTGCCAGCAGTTCAATATTGGGGGGTAGGGAGACCCAGTACTTC,CASSSILGGRETQYF
TRBJ2-2,TRBV7-9,TRBD2,.,TGTGCCGTGCAAACATCGGGACTAGCGAGGGCCGGGGAGCTGTTTTTT,CAVQTSGLARAGELFF
TRBJ2-7,TRBV19,TRBD1,.,TGTGCCAGTAGTCTCCGGGACAGTACCTACGAGCAGTACTTC,CASSLRDSTYEQYF
TRBJ1-2,TRBV28,.,.,TGTGCCAGCAGCCCAACGGGTTTGGGGGCCATCTATGGCTACACCTTC,CASSPTGLGAIYGYTF
TRBJ1-2,TRBV6-1,.,.,TGTGCCAGCAGTGAACGGGCAGACAGAGGAAGCTACACCTTC,CASSERADRGSYTF
TRBJ2-3,TRBV5-1,TRBD2,.,TGCGCCAGCAGCAAACCCCTGGGACTAGCGGGAGCCGTGGGCACAGATACGCAGTATTTT,CASSKPLGLAGAVGTDTQYF
TRBJ1-1,TRBV7-8,TRBD1,.,TGTGCCAGCAGCCCCGGGACAGGGTTCACTGAAGCTTTCTTT,CASSPGTGFTEAFF
TRBJ2-1,TRBV5-4,TRBD2,.,TGTGCCAGCAGCCCGGGAGCTGGGCTAGCGGAACACAATGAGCAGTTCTTC,CASSPGAGLAEHNEQFF
TRBJ2-1,TRBV13,.,.,TGTGCCAGCAGCTTTGGATATCGGAGGGCTCAGATTGCCGATGAGCAGTTCTTC,CASSFGYRRAQIADEQFF
TRBJ2-1,TRBV5-4,.,.,TGTGCCAGCAGCTTGCTCGGGCTAGCAGGAAACAATGAGCAGTTCTTC,CASSLLGLAGNNEQFF
TRBJ2-7,TRBV4-2,TRBD1,.,TGTGCCAGCAGCCAAGCGGGAGAGGGGACAGGGGTTGACGAGCAGTACTTC,CASSQAGEGTGVDEQYF
TRBJ2-5,TRBV6-5,.,.,TGTGCCAGCAGTTACGGGACACTACAAGAGACCCAGTACTTC,CASSYGTLQETQYF
TRBJ1-1,TRBV19,TRBD1,.,TGTGCCAGTATGGGGGGACAGAGGCACACTGAAGCTTTCTTT,CASMGGQRHTEAFF
TRBJ1-5,TRBV10-3,TRBD1,.,TGTGCCATCAGTCCGGGGGACAGGACCCCTCGCAATCAGCCCCAGCATTTT,CAISPGDRTPRNQPQHF
TRBJ2-3,TRBV6-1,TRBD1,.,TGTGCCAGCAGTGCAGGGGGCGCGAGCCGCACAGATACGCAGTATTTT,CASSAGGASRTDTQYF
TRBJ2-1,TRBV19,TRBD2,.,TGTGCCAGTAGTATCCTCGCGGGAGGAGGAGGAAATGAGCAGTTCTTC,CASSILAGGGGNEQFF
TRBJ2-2,TRBV30,TRBD2,once,TGTGCCTGGGATGTCGCTAGCGGGAGGGCCAGTGGGGAGCTGTTTTTT,CAWDVASGRASGELFF
TRBJ1-2,TRBV28,.,.,TGTGCCAGCAGTTTACCGCAGGGGATCCCTGGCTACACCTTC,CASSLPQGIPGYTF
TRBJ2-1,TRBV19,TRBD1,.,TGTGCCAGTAGTATACGGAGGCTCCGACAGGGCAGGGGCAATGAGCAGTTCTTC,CASSIRRLRQGRGNEQFF
TRBJ1-3,TRBV28,.,.,TGTGCCAGCAGTTTTCTTCAGGGCATAAACTCTGGAAACACCATATATTTT,CASSFLQGINSGNTIYF
TRBJ2-1,TRBV6-5,.,few,TGTGCCAGCAGTTACCTCCGGGGCAATGAGCAGTTCTTC,CASSYLRGNEQFF
TRBJ2-5,TRBV4-1,.,once,TGCGCCAGCAGCCAAGAGACCCTCGGGGTGATGGCGACCCAGTACTTC,CASSQETLGVMATQYF
TRBJ2-7,TRBV19,TRBD1,.,TGTGCCAGTAGTATTCGGTGGGACAGGGGGACCTACGAGCAGTACTTC,CASSIRWDRGTYEQYF
TRBJ2-1,TRBV6-6,.,.,TGTGCCAGCAGTACAAGGGGCTATCGTAGGGGTGAGCAGTTCTTC,CASSTRGYRRGEQFF
TRBJ1-2,TRBV5-4,.,.,TGTGCCAGCAGCTTGGGGACAGCCTATGGCTACACCTTC,CASSLGTAYGYTF
TRBJ1-2,TRBV7-8,.,.,TGTGCCAGCAGCCCCGTAGGGGGGGCGTTTGGCTACACCTTC,CASSPVGGAFGYTF
TRBJ2-5,TRBV5-1,TRBD1,.,TGCGCCAGCAGCTTGGACAGGGGACAAGAGACCCAGTACTTC,CASSLDRGQETQYF
TRBJ1-2,TRBV6-1,TRBD1,.,TGTGCCAGCAGTGAAGCGATAGGACAGGGGTACTCTGGCTACACCTTC,CASSEAIGQGYSGYTF
TRBJ2-1,TRBV28,.,.,TGTGCCAGCACCTCAGTACAGGGCTCCTATTTCTTC,CASTSVQGSYFF
TRBJ1-2,TRBV7-9,.,few,TGTGCCAGCAGCTCCTCAGGGGTTGCCGGCTACACCTTC,CASSSSGVAGYTF
TRBJ2-1,TRBV7-2,TRBD2,.,TGTGCCAGCAGCTTAGGAACTAGCGGGTACGGCAATGAGCAGTTCTTC,CASSLGTSGYGNEQFF
TRBJ2-7,TRBV11-1,.,.,TGTGCCAGCAGCTTAGGGGCGACCGTCTACGAGCAGTACTTC,CASSLGATVYEQYF
TRBJ1-1,TRBV28,.,.,TGTGCCAGCAGATCTCTCCTACAGAAGTACACTGAAGCTTTCTTT,CASRSLLQKYTEAFF
TRBJ1-1,TRBV30,.,few,TGTGCCTGGAGTGTACCTGGGGGCCGAGCGATGAACACTGAAGCTTTCTTT,CAWSVPGGRAMNTEAFF